Only a few counts were recorded for the clone carrying this TCR beta chain. Its target is unknown. TCRdb keeps only in-frame clones here, not all; method: immunoSEQ multiplex PCR. The table lists about 100,000 clones, about 88% of them singletons, with about 0.95% in the top ten. The entry originates in a study of graft-versus-host responses after intestinal transplantation. Across the study: Recipients had transplants, and these were multivisceral, liver-intestinal, or isolated intestinal. Uniformly, recipients were administered anti-thymocyte globulin induction with subsequent tacrolimus and steroids for about 3 years. Study outcomes and limitations: GvH clonotypes were identified within recipient marrow, with a subset emerging first in ileum or blood. Allografts of patients with graft-donor T cell macrochimerism showed high graft-versus-host to host-versus-graft clone ratios.

V lost 6 bases to trimming and J lost 4 bases; unmatched junction nucleotides: 2. The CDR3 covers 13 residues. Germline CDR1 and CDR2: MDHEN and SYDVKM. The starting material was unstimulated CD4+ T cells sorted from spleen or lymph node cells, obtained before transplant. The TCR originated in a human donor who was the organ donor for an intestinal transplant. This chain links TRBV28 with TRBJ2-3; 9 bases map to TRBD2. CDR3 DNA sequence: TGTGCCAGCAGCTGGACTAGCGCAGATACGCAGTATTTT. This gives the protein CASSWTSADTQYF.